This is a list of T cell receptor beta chains from one sample in a study of control samples from healthy donors and cancer patients. Sequencing used immunoSEQ multiplex PCR; TCRdb keeps in-frame clones, though not all of them. The sample includes 70,000 to 80,000 clones, around 90% of them seen just once. Source material: PBMCs. The receptors originated from a woman in her forties or fifties with colorectal cancer. CDR3s include the opening cysteine and the closing phenylalanine or tryptophan. Fields, in order: D gene, clone size, V gene, J gene, CDR3 protein, CDR3 DNA. A D gene is named only where the DNA matches it firmly. The size field is filled for only some rows; it gives once, few, many or a size class.

d_call: NA; clone_size: NA; v_call: TRBV19; j_call: TRBJ2-6; cdr3_aa: CASSLAAGANVLTF; cdr3_nt: TGTGCCAGTAGTCTCGCCGCTGGAGCCAACGTCCTGACTTTC
d_call: TRBD1; clone_size: NA; v_call: TRBV7-2; j_call: TRBJ1-1; cdr3_aa: CASSLGDRAKTEAFF; cdr3_nt: TGTGCCAGCAGCTTGGGGGACAGGGCCAAAACTGAAGCTTTCTTT
d_call: TRBD1; clone_size: NA; v_call: TRBV10-3; j_call: TRBJ2-5; cdr3_aa: CAIRDDRDRQETQYF; cdr3_nt: TGTGCCATCAGGGACGACAGGGATCGACAAGAGACCCAGTACTTC
d_call: NA; clone_size: NA; v_call: TRBV5-1; j_call: TRBJ1-2; cdr3_aa: CASSLAVQKAFYGYTF; cdr3_nt: TGCGCCAGCAGCTTGGCCGTGCAAAAGGCTTTCTATGGCTACACCTTC
d_call: TRBD1; clone_size: NA; v_call: TRBV6-1; j_call: TRBJ1-4; cdr3_aa: CASSDGQGGGEKLFF; cdr3_nt: TGTGCCAGCAGTGATGGACAGGGGGGAGGGGAAAAACTGTTTTTT
d_call: TRBD1; clone_size: NA; v_call: TRBV29-1; j_call: TRBJ2-5; cdr3_aa: CSVEDLETGAGTQYF; cdr3_nt: TGCAGCGTTGAAGATCTTGAGACAGGGGCAGGGACCCAGTACTTC
d_call: TRBD2; clone_size: NA; v_call: TRBV6-5; j_call: TRBJ2-1; cdr3_aa: CASRPGLAGDEQFF; cdr3_nt: TGTGCCAGCAGGCCGGGACTAGCGGGGGATGAGCAGTTCTTC
d_call: TRBD1; clone_size: NA; v_call: TRBV14; j_call: TRBJ2-5; cdr3_aa: CASSLHLGQQETQYF; cdr3_nt: TGTGCCAGCAGCCTCCACTTGGGACAGCAAGAGACCCAGTACTTC
d_call: TRBD1; clone_size: NA; v_call: TRBV29-1; j_call: TRBJ2-5; cdr3_aa: CSVADRGRYQETQYF; cdr3_nt: TGCAGCGTAGCAGACAGGGGCAGATACCAAGAGACCCAGTACTTC
d_call: NA; clone_size: NA; v_call: TRBV6-5; j_call: TRBJ1-6; cdr3_aa: CASSLQGIDSPLHF; cdr3_nt: TGTGCCAGCAGTCTACAGGGAATTGATTCACCCCTCCACTTT
d_call: TRBD2; clone_size: NA; v_call: TRBV7-3; j_call: TRBJ2-3; cdr3_aa: CASSPYSGGPGDTQYF; cdr3_nt: TGTGCCAGCAGTCCCTATAGCGGGGGCCCTGGAGATACGCAGTATTTT
d_call: NA; clone_size: NA; v_call: TRBV7-9; j_call: TRBJ2-2; cdr3_aa: CASSPSWSGELFF; cdr3_nt: TGTGCCAGCAGCCCGTCCTGGAGCGGGGAGCTGTTTTTT
d_call: TRBD1; clone_size: NA; v_call: TRBV7-2; j_call: TRBJ2-5; cdr3_aa: CASSLRQGAWETQYF; cdr3_nt: TGTGCCAGCAGCCTAAGACAGGGGGCATGGGAGACCCAGTACTTC
d_call: TRBD2; clone_size: NA; v_call: TRBV10-1; j_call: TRBJ2-1; cdr3_aa: CASVVAGALSHNEQFF; cdr3_nt: TGCGCCAGCGTCGTAGCGGGGGCACTATCACACAATGAGCAGTTCTTC
d_call: TRBD1; clone_size: NA; v_call: TRBV9; j_call: TRBJ1-4; cdr3_aa: CASSVTGTNEKLFF; cdr3_nt: TGTGCCAGCAGCGTGACAGGGACTAATGAAAAACTGTTTTTT
d_call: NA; clone_size: NA; v_call: TRBV6-5; j_call: TRBJ1-1; cdr3_aa: CASSYSRENTEAFF; cdr3_nt: TGTGCCAGCAGTTACTCGAGAGAGAACACTGAAGCTTTCTTT
d_call: NA; clone_size: NA; v_call: TRBV9; j_call: TRBJ2-3; cdr3_aa: CASSSRQDGDTNTQYF; cdr3_nt: TGTGCCAGCAGCTCACGACAGGATGGGGACACAAATACGCAGTATTTT
d_call: TRBD1; clone_size: NA; v_call: TRBV2; j_call: TRBJ1-2; cdr3_aa: CASSLRQGTNYGYTF; cdr3_nt: TGTGCCAGCAGTTTAAGACAGGGGACTAACTATGGCTACACCTTC
d_call: NA; clone_size: NA; v_call: TRBV7-3; j_call: TRBJ2-3; cdr3_aa: CASSLKGADTQYF; cdr3_nt: TGTGCCAGCAGCTTAAAGGGAGCAGATACGCAGTATTTT
d_call: NA; clone_size: NA; v_call: TRBV4-3; j_call: TRBJ2-3; cdr3_aa: CASSQEGGSTDTQYF; cdr3_nt: TGCGCCAGCAGCCAAGAAGGTGGTAGCACAGATACGCAGTATTTT
d_call: TRBD2; clone_size: once; v_call: TRBV24-1; j_call: TRBJ2-3; cdr3_aa: CATGLAGGKFADTQYF; cdr3_nt: TGTGCCACCGGGCTAGCGGGGGGGAAGTTCGCAGATACGCAGTATTTT
d_call: NA; clone_size: NA; v_call: TRBV27; j_call: TRBJ2-1; cdr3_aa: CASSLSGGPYNEQFF; cdr3_nt: TGTGCCAGCAGTTTATCGGGGGGGCCCTACAATGAGCAGTTCTTC
d_call: NA; clone_size: NA; v_call: TRBV7-9; j_call: TRBJ2-2; cdr3_aa: CASSRQGELFF; cdr3_nt: TGTGCCAGCAGCCGCCAGGGGGAGCTGTTTTTT
d_call: NA; clone_size: once; v_call: TRBV4-3; j_call: TRBJ2-6; cdr3_aa: CASSQDISSGANVLTF; cdr3_nt: TGCGCCAGCAGCCAAGATATTAGCTCTGGGGCCAACGTCCTGACTTTC
d_call: NA; clone_size: NA; v_call: TRBV10-2; j_call: TRBJ2-2; cdr3_aa: CASSDQNTGELFF; cdr3_nt: TGCGCCAGCAGTGATCAGAACACCGGGGAGCTGTTTTTT
d_call: NA; clone_size: NA; v_call: TRBV19; j_call: TRBJ1-6; cdr3_aa: CASHSGGYNSPLHF; cdr3_nt: TGTGCCAGTCATAGTGGGGGATATAATTCACCCCTCCACTTT
d_call: TRBD1; clone_size: few; v_call: TRBV6-5; j_call: TRBJ1-2; cdr3_aa: CASSPTDRGGSSYTF; cdr3_nt: TGTGCCAGCAGTCCGACGGACAGGGGGGGTTCTAGCTACACCTTC
d_call: NA; clone_size: NA; v_call: TRBV12-3/TRBV12-4; j_call: TRBJ1-1; cdr3_aa: CASSFGGNTEAFF; cdr3_nt: TGTGCCAGCAGTTTCGGGGGGAACACTGAAGCTTTCTTT
d_call: NA; clone_size: NA; v_call: TRBV14; j_call: TRBJ1-1; cdr3_aa: CASSQGGGRAEAFF; cdr3_nt: TGTGCCAGCAGCCAAGGTGGAGGGAGGGCTGAAGCTTTCTTT
d_call: NA; clone_size: NA; v_call: TRBV7-2; j_call: TRBJ1-1; cdr3_aa: CASSKIGEVAFF; cdr3_nt: TGTGCCAGCAGCAAAATCGGGGAAGTGGCTTTCTTT
d_call: TRBD1; clone_size: NA; v_call: TRBV30; j_call: TRBJ1-2; cdr3_aa: CAWSVRGGAGGYTF; cdr3_nt: TGTGCCTGGAGTGTACGAGGGGGCGCTGGTGGCTACACCTTC
d_call: TRBD1; clone_size: NA; v_call: TRBV5-6; j_call: TRBJ2-4; cdr3_aa: CASSLEGQDIWAKNIQYF; cdr3_nt: TGTGCCAGCAGCTTGGAAGGACAGGACATTTGGGCCAAAAACATTCAGTACTTC
d_call: NA; clone_size: once; v_call: TRBV4-3; j_call: TRBJ1-2; cdr3_aa: CASSQDRDTGYTF; cdr3_nt: TGCGCCAGCAGCCAAGACAGGGATACTGGCTACACCTTC
d_call: TRBD1; clone_size: NA; v_call: TRBV19; j_call: TRBJ1-1; cdr3_aa: CASSIRDRNTEAFF; cdr3_nt: TGTGCCAGTAGTATCCGGGACAGGAACACTGAAGCTTTCTTT
d_call: NA; clone_size: NA; v_call: TRBV19; j_call: TRBJ1-2; cdr3_aa: CASSIGGRQGFGYTF; cdr3_nt: TGTGCCAGTAGTATAGGAGGCCGCCAGGGTTTTGGCTACACCTTC
d_call: NA; clone_size: NA; v_call: TRBV5-1; j_call: TRBJ1-4; cdr3_aa: CASSPTAPGEKLFF; cdr3_nt: TGCGCCAGCAGCCCCACCGCCCCAGGGGAAAAACTGTTTTTT
d_call: NA; clone_size: NA; v_call: TRBV5-6; j_call: TRBJ2-2; cdr3_aa: CASSPNFEYTGELFF; cdr3_nt: TGTGCCAGCAGCCCGAACTTCGAGTACACCGGGGAGCTGTTTTTT
d_call: NA; clone_size: NA; v_call: TRBV5-1; j_call: TRBJ1-1; cdr3_aa: CASRATLAAITEAFF; cdr3_nt: TGCGCCAGCAGGGCTACCTTGGCGGCAATCACTGAAGCTTTCTTT
d_call: NA; clone_size: NA; v_call: TRBV5-1; j_call: TRBJ2-2; cdr3_aa: CASSLNGRQGAGELFF; cdr3_nt: TGCGCCAGCAGCTTGAATGGCCGCCAAGGGGCCGGGGAGCTGTTTTTT
d_call: NA; clone_size: NA; v_call: TRBV30; j_call: TRBJ2-1; cdr3_aa: CAWSVDRLQFF; cdr3_nt: TGTGCCTGGAGTGTAGACAGACTGCAGTTCTTC
d_call: NA; clone_size: NA; v_call: TRBV21-1; j_call: TRBJ2-3; cdr3_aa: CASNYPGPDTQYF; cdr3_nt: TGTGCCAGCAACTATCCGGGACCCGATACGCAGTATTTT
d_call: TRBD1; clone_size: NA; v_call: TRBV27; j_call: TRBJ2-5; cdr3_aa: CASGQGETQYF; cdr3_nt: TGTGCCAGCGGACAGGGCGAGACCCAGTACTTC
d_call: TRBD1; clone_size: NA; v_call: TRBV28; j_call: TRBJ2-6; cdr3_aa: CASKLQGSGANVLTF; cdr3_nt: TGTGCCAGCAAACTACAGGGGTCGGGGGCCAACGTCCTGACTTTC
d_call: TRBD1; clone_size: NA; v_call: TRBV9; j_call: TRBJ1-6; cdr3_aa: CASSPTDRDNSPLHF; cdr3_nt: TGTGCCAGCAGCCCTACGGACAGGGACAATTCACCCCTCCACTTT
d_call: TRBD2; clone_size: NA; v_call: TRBV18; j_call: TRBJ2-2; cdr3_aa: CASSVTSGGDTGELFF; cdr3_nt: TGTGCCAGCTCAGTGACTAGCGGGGGCGACACCGGGGAGCTGTTTTTT
d_call: TRBD1; clone_size: NA; v_call: TRBV11-3; j_call: TRBJ2-1; cdr3_aa: CASSHQGASNNEQFF; cdr3_nt: TGTGCCAGCAGCCACCAGGGGGCATCGAACAATGAGCAGTTCTTC
d_call: TRBD2; clone_size: NA; v_call: TRBV5-1; j_call: TRBJ2-3; cdr3_aa: CASSFGLATDTQYF; cdr3_nt: TGCGCCAGCAGCTTCGGACTAGCAACAGATACGCAGTATTTT
d_call: NA; clone_size: NA; v_call: TRBV11-1; j_call: TRBJ1-1; cdr3_aa: CASSPTWGARTEAFF; cdr3_nt: TGTGCCAGCAGCCCAACGTGGGGGGCGCGAACTGAAGCTTTCTTT
d_call: TRBD1; clone_size: NA; v_call: TRBV29-1; j_call: TRBJ2-1; cdr3_aa: CSVSRQGESDNEQFF; cdr3_nt: TGCAGCGTTAGCCGACAGGGGGAGTCCGACAATGAGCAGTTCTTC
d_call: TRBD2; clone_size: NA; v_call: TRBV18; j_call: TRBJ2-1; cdr3_aa: CASSPVSGGNYNEQFF; cdr3_nt: TGTGCCAGCTCACCCGTTAGCGGGGGGAACTACAATGAGCAGTTCTTC
d_call: NA; clone_size: once; v_call: TRBV6-5; j_call: TRBJ1-1; cdr3_aa: CASTDPLGTEAFF; cdr3_nt: TGTGCCAGCACCGACCCTTTGGGCACTGAAGCTTTCTTT
d_call: TRBD2; clone_size: NA; v_call: TRBV5-1; j_call: TRBJ2-2; cdr3_aa: CASSLTPSGGATGELFF; cdr3_nt: TGCGCCAGCAGCTTGACGCCTAGCGGGGGGGCCACCGGGGAGCTGTTTTTT
d_call: NA; clone_size: NA; v_call: TRBV3-1/TRBV3-2; j_call: TRBJ1-1; cdr3_aa: CASSLRGNTEAFF; cdr3_nt: TGTGCCAGCAGCCTCAGGGGCAACACTGAAGCTTTCTTT
d_call: NA; clone_size: NA; v_call: TRBV30; j_call: TRBJ1-5; cdr3_aa: CAWSGVGPNQPQHF; cdr3_nt: TGTGCCTGGAGTGGGGTTGGGCCGAATCAGCCCCAGCATTTT
d_call: NA; clone_size: NA; v_call: TRBV18; j_call: TRBJ2-6; cdr3_aa: CASSRDVSGANVLTF; cdr3_nt: TGTGCCAGCTCACGGGACGTCTCTGGGGCCAACGTCCTGACTTTC
d_call: NA; clone_size: NA; v_call: TRBV6-5; j_call: TRBJ1-6; cdr3_aa: CASRVFYNSPLHF; cdr3_nt: TGTGCCAGCAGGGTCTTCTATAATTCACCCCTCCACTTT